This TCR beta chain was sequenced in a study of blood T cell repertoires in COVID-19. V was pared by 5 bases and J by 1 base, with 7 bases of the junction left unmatched. The germline V gene encodes CDR1 SGHRS and CDR2 YFSETQ. The CDR3 is made up of 15 amino acids. Donors in Cohort 3 who had recovered were those with two negative PCRs, healthcare professional clearance, or resolution of their symptoms. Per the authors' pipeline: Using reference gene primer amplification, nucleated cell counts were estimated. Libraries were prepared by immunoSEQ multiplex PCR; TCRdb keeps only in-frame clonotypes and omits some of them. The V and J calls and clone size were taken over from that table, and D and trimming were inferred from the DNA. The sample lists fewer than 450,000 clones, 90% occurring once.

The sequence was obtained from a young man who had recovered from COVID-19. Sequencing used PBMCs or T cells enriched from blood (not recorded which). The chain is built from TRBV5-1 and TRBJ1-1; TRBD1 aligns across 8 bases. The CDR3 sequence is CASSSGTGPNTEAFF. For the CDR3, the DNA is TGCGCCAGCAGTTCAGGGACAGGCCCGAACACTGAAGCTTTCTTT.